This T cell receptor beta chain was captured in a study of radiation and T cells in renal cell carcinoma. Sequencing was performed with immunoSEQ multiplex PCR; in TCRdb, only in-frame clones are kept and a portion is missing. The repertoire includes about 9,300 clones, 50% to 70% of them detected once, and around 15% sits in the top ten. The CDR3 covers 12 residues. Trimming cost V 5 bases and J 4 bases, with 8 bases left between them. Germline V gene lookup returns CDR1 MNHEY and CDR2 SVGAGI. Comment on this clone: What it binds is not known.

Regarding the study as a whole: In nephrectomy-only tumors, top 100 clonotypes averaged around 40%, versus approximately 50% irradiated. In blood, top tumor clones expanded by 2 weeks, shrinking by 4. Without pretreatment biopsies, baseline tumor clonotype presence was undetermined.

As to treatment: 15 Gy SBRT to primary tumor, nephrectomy 4 weeks later. Nephrectomy followed 15 Gy stereotactic body radiation by 4 weeks. The chain recombines TRBV6-5 with TRBJ1-2; unclear D gene. Sequencing was performed on tumor tissue, taken from a patient whose treatment included radiotherapy and nephrectomy. The TCR was taken from a woman aged 50 to 65 with renal cell carcinoma. The CDR3 coding sequence is TGTGCCAGCAGTAGTGCCTTCTATGGCTACACCTTC. Translating gives CASSSAFYGYTF.